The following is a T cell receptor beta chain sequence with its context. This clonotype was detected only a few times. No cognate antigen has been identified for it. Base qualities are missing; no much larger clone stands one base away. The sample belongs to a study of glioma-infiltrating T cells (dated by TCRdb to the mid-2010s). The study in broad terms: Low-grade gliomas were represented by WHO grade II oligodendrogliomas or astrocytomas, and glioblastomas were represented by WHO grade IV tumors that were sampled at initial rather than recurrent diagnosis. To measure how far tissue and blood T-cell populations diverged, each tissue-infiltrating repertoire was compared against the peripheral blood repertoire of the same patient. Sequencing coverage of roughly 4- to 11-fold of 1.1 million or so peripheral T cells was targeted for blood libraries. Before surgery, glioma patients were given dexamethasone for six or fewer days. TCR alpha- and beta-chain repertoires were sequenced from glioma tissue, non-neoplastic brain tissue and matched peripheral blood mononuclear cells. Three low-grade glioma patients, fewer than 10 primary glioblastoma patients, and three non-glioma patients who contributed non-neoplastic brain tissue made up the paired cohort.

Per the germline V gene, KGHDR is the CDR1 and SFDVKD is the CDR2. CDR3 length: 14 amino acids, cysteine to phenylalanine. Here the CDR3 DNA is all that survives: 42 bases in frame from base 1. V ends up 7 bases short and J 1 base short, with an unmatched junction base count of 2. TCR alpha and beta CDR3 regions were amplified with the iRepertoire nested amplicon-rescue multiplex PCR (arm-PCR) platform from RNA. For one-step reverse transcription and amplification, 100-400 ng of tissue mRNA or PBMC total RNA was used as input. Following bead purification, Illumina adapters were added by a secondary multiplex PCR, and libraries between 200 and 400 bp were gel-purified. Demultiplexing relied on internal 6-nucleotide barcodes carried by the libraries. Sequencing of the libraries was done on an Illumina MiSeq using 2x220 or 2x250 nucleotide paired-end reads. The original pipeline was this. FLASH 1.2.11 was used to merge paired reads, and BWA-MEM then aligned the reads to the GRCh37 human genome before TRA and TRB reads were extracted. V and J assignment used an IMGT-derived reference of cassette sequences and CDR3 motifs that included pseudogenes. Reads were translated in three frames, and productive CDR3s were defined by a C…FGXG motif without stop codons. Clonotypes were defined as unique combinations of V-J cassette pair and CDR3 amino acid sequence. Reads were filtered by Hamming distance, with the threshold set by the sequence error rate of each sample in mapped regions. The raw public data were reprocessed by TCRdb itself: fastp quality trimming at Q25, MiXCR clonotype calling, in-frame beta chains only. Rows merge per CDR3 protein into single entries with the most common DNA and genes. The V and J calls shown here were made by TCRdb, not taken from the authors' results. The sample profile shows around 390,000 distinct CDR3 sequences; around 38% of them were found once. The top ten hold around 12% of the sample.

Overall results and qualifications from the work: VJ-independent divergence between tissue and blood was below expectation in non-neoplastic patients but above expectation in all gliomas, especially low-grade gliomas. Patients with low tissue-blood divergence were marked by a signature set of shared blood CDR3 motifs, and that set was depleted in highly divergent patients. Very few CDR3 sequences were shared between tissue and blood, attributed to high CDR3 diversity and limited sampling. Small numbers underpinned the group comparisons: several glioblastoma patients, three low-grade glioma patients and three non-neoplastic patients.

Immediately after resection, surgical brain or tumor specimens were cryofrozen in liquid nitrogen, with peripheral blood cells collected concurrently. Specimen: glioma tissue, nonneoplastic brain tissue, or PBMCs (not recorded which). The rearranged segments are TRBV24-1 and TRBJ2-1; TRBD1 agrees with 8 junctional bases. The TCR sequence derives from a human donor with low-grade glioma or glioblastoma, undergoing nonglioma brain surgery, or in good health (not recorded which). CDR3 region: CATSRTGSYNEQFF. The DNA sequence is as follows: TGTGCCACCAGCAGGACAGGGTCCTACAATGAGCAGTTCTTC.